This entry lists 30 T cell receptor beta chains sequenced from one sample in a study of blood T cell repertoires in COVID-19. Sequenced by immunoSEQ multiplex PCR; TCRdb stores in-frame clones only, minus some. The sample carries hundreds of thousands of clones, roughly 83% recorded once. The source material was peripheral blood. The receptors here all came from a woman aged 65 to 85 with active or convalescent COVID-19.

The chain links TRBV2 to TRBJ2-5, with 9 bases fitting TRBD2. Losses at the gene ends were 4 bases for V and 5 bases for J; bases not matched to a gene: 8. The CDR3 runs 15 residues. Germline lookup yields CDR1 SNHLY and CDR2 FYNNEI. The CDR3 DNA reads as TGTGCCAGCAGTGGGCGCGGGGGGGCCCGGGAGACCCAGTACTTC. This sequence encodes CASSGRGGARETQYF.

The CDR3 DNA sequence: TGTGCCTGGGACCAGGGTTTATCTGGAAACACCATATATTTT. It translates to CAWDQGLSGNTIYF. The rearrangement joins TRBV30 to TRBJ1-3; possibly TRBD1 for D (5 bases). The ends were cut back, 5 bases at V and 1 base at J, with 12 bases in the middle. This CDR3 is built from 14 residues. CDR1 is GTSNPN, CDR2 SVGIG, per germline (reference sequence).

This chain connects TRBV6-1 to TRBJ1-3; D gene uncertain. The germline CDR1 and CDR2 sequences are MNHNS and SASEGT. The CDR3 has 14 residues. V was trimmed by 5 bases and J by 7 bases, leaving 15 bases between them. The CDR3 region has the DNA TGTGCCAGCAGTTATCCCGGGAATCAGAACACCATATATTTT. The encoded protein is CASSYPGNQNTIYF.

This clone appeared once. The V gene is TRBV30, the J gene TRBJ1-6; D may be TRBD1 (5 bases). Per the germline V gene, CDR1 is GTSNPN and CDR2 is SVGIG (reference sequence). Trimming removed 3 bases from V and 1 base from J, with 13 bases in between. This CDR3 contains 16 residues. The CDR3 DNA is TGTGCCTGGAGGTGGGCAGGGCAATCCTATAATTCACCCCTCCACTTT. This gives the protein CAWRWAGQSYNSPLHF.

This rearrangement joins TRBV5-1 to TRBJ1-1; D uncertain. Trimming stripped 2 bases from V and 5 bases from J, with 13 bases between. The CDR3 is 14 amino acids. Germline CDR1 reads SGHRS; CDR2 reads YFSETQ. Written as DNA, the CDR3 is TGCGCCAGCAGCTTATCCGACCACGGGACTGAAGCTTTCTTT. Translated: CASSLSDHGTEAFF.

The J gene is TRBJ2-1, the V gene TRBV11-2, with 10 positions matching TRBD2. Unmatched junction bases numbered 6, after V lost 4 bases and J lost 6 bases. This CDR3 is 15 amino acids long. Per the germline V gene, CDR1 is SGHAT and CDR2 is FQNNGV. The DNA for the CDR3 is TGTGCCAGCAGCTCCCGACTAGCGGGCTTCAATGAGCAGTTCTTC. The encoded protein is CASSSRLAGFNEQFF.

In DNA form, the CDR3 reads TGTGCCAGCTCACTCGACAGGGCCAAATATGGCTACACCTTC. Its translation is CASSLDRAKYGYTF. The chain joins TRBV18 to TRBJ1-2; 7 nucleotides align to TRBD1. CDR3 size: 14 residues. The V gene's germline CDR1 is KGHSH and CDR2 LQKENI. V was clipped by 4 bases and J by 5 bases; unmatched bases: 7.

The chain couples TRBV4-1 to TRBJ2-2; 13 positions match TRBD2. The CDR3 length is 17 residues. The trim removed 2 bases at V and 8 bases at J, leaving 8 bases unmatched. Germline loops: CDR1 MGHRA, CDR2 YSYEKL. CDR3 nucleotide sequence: TGCGCCAGCAGCCAATACGGACTAGCGGGAGACGGGGGGGAGCTGTTTTTT. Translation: CASSQYGLAGDGGELFF.

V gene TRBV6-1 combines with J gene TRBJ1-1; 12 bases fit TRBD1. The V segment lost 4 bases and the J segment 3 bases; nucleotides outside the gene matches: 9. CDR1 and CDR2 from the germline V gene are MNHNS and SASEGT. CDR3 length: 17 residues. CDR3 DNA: TGTGCCAGCAGTGCCCGGGACAGGGGGCCGTGGGACACTGAAGCTTTCTTT. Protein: CASSARDRGPWDTEAFF.

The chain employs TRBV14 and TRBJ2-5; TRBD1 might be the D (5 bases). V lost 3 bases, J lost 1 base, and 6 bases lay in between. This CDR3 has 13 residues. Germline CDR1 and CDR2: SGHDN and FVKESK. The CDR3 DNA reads TGTGCCAGCAGCCAGACAGTCCAAGAGACCCAGTACTTC. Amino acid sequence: CASSQTVQETQYF. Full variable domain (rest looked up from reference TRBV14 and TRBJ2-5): EAGVTQFPSHSVIEKGQTVTLRCDPISGHDNLYWYRRVMGKEIKFLLHFVKESKQDESGMPNNRFLAERTGGTYSTLKVQPAELEDSGVYFCASSQTVQETQYFGPGTRLLVL.

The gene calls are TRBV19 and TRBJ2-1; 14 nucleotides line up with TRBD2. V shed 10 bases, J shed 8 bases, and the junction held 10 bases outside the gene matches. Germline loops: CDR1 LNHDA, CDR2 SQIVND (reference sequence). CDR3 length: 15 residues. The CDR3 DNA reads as TGTGCCACCACAGGGACTAGCGGGAGTTACCATGAGCAGTTCTTC. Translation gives CATTGTSGSYHEQFF.

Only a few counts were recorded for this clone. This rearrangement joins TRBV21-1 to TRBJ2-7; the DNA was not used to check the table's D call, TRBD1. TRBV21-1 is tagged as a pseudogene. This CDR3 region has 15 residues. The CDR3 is CASSKVGQVSYEQYF. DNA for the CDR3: TGTGCCAGCAGCAAAGTGGGGCAGGTGAGCTACGAGCAGTACTTC.

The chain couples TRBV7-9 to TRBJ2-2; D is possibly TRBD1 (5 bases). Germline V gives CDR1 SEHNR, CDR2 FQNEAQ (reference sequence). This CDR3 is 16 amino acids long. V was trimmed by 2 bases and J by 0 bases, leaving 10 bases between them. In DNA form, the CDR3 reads TGTGCCAGCAGCTTAAGGCAGGGATCGAACACCGGGGAGCTGTTTTTT. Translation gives CASSLRQGSNTGELFF.

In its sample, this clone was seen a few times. In DNA form, the CDR3 reads TGTGCCAGCAGGGAAACCGGGAGGGCCGTCAATGAGCAGTTCTTC. Its protein product is CASRETGRAVNEQFF. V is TRBV3-1 (or the pseudogene TRBV3-2) and J is TRBJ2-1; 8 bases align to TRBD2. Trimming cost V 6 bases and J 6 bases; bases outside gene matches: 10. CDR3 length: 15 amino acids. Germline values: CDR1 LGHDT, CDR2 YNNKEL (reference sequence).

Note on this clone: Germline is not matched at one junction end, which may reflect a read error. DNA of the CDR3: TGTGCCAACAGCCAAGATCCGGGGAACTATGGCTACACCTTC. The encoded protein is CANSQDPGNYGYTF. The V gene is TRBV3-1 (or the pseudogene TRBV3-2), the J gene TRBJ1-2; no reliable D call. This CDR3 spans 14 amino acids. The germline gives CDR1 LGHDT, CDR2 YNNKEL (reference sequence).

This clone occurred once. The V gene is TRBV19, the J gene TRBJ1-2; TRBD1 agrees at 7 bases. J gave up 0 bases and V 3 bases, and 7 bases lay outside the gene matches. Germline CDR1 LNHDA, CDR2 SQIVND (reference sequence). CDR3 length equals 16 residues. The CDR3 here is CASSIDRALSNYGYTF. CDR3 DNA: TGTGCCAGTAGTATTGACAGGGCCTTATCTAACTATGGCTACACCTTC.

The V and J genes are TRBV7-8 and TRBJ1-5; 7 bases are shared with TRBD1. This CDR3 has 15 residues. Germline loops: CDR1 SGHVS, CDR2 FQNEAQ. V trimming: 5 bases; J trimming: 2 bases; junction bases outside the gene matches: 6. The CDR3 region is CASSLQTGGNQPQHF. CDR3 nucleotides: TGTGCCAGCAGCCTCCAAACAGGGGGCAATCAGCCCCAGCATTTT.

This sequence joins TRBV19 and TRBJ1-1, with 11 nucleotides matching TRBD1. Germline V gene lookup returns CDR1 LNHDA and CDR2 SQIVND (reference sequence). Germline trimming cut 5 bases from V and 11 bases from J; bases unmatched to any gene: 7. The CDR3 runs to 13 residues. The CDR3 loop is CASSFGTGGTAFF. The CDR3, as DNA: TGTGCCAGTAGTTTCGGGACAGGGGGTACCGCTTTCTTT.

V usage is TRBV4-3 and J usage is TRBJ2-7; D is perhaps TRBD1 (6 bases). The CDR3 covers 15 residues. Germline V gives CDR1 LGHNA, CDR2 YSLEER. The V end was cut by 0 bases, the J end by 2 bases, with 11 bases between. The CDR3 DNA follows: TGCGCCAGCAGCCAAGATTATACAGGGACCTACGAGCAGTACTTC. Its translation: CASSQDYTGTYEQYF.

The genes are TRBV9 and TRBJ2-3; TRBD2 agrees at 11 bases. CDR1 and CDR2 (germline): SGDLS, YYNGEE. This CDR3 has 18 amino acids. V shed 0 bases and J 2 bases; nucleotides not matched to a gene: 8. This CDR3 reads CASSVGGRLAGYTDTQYF. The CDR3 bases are TGTGCCAGCAGCGTAGGCGGCCGACTAGCGGGGTACACAGATACGCAGTATTTT.

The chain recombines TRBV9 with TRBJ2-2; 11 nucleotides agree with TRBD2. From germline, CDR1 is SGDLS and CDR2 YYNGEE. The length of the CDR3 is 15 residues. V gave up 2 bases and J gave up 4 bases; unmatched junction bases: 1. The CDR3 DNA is TGTGCCAGCAGCGTCACTAGCGGGAGCACCGGGGAGCTGTTTTTT. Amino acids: CASSVTSGSTGELFF.

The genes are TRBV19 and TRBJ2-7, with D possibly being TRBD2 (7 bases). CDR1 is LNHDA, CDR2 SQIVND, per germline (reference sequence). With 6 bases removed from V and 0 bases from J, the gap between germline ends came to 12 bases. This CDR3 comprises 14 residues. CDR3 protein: CASSQGGGSYEQYF. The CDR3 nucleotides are TGTGCCAGTAGCCAGGGAGGGGGCTCCTACGAGCAGTACTTC.

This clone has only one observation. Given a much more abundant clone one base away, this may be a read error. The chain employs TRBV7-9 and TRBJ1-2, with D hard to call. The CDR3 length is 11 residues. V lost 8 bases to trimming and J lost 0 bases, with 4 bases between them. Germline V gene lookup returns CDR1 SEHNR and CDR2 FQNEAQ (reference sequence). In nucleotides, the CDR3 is TGTGCCAGCTCAGCTAACTATGGCTACACCTTC. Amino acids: CASSANYGYTF.

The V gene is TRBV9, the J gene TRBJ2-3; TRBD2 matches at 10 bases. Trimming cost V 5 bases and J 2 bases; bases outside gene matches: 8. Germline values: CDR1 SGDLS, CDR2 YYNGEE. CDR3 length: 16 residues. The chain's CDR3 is CASSLLAGAYTDTQYF. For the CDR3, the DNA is TGTGCCAGCAGTCTGCTAGCGGGGGCCTACACAGATACGCAGTATTTT.

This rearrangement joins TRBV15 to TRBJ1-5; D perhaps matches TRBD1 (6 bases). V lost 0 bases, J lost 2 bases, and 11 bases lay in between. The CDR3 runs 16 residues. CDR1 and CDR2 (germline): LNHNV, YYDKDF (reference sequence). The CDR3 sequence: CATSRDKGGGNQPQHF. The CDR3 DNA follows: TGTGCCACCAGCAGAGATAAAGGGGGGGGCAATCAGCCCCAGCATTTT.

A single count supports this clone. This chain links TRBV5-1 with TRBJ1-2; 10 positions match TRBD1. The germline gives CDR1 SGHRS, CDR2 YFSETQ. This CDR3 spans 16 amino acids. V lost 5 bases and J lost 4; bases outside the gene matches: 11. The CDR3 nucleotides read TGCGCCAGCAGTCCAGCCGGGACAGGGGAGGGCTATGGCTACACCTTC. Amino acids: CASSPAGTGEGYGYTF.

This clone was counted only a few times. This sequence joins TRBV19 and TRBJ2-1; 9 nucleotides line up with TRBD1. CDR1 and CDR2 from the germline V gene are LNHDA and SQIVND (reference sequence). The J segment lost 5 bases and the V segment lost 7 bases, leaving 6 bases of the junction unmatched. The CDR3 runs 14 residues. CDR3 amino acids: CASIDRGGHNEQFF. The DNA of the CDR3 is TGTGCCAGTATCGACAGGGGGGGCCACAATGAGCAGTTCTTC.

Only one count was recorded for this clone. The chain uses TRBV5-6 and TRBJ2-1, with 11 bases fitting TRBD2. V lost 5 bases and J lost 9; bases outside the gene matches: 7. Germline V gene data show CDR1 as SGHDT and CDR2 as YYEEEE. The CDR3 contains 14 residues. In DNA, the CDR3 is TGTGCCAGCAGTTTAGCGGGAGGGCCGATTGAGCAGTTCTTC. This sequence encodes CASSLAGGPIEQFF.

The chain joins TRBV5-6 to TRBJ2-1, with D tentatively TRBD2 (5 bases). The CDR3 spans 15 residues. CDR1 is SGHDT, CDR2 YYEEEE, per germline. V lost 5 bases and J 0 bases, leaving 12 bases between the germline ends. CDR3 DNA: TGTGCCAGCAGGTTAGTGGGGAGCTCCTACAATGAGCAGTTCTTC. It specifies CASRLVGSSYNEQFF.

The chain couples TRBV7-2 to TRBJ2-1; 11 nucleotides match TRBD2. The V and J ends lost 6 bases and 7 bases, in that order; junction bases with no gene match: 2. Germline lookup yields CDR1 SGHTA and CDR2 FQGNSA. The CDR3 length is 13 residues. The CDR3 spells CASRPSGRNEQFF. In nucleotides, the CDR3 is TGTGCCAGCAGACCTAGCGGGAGGAATGAGCAGTTCTTC. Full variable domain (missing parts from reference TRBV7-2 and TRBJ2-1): GAGVSQSPSNKVTEKGKDVELRCDPISGHTALYWYRQSLGQGLEFLIYFQGNSAPDKSGLPSDRFSAERTGGSVSTLTIQRTQQEDSAVYLCASRPSGRNEQFFGPGTRLTVL.